This passage covers 17 T cell receptor beta chains from one sample sequenced in a study of T cells after yellow fever vaccination. TCRdb independently ran MiXCR on the 5' RACE reads; one entry per CDR3 protein. Here the sample spans about 300,000 distinct CDR3 sequences, around 7% being singletons. The sequences come from PBMCs, collected roughly 47 days after the first yellow fever vaccination. These receptors were collected from a man aged 18 to 29 who received the YFV17D yellow fever vaccine.

This clonotype has just a few counts. V is TRBV9 and J is TRBJ1-1, with D unresolved. Trimming removed 0 bases from V and 4 bases from J, with 10 bases in between. Germline V CDR1 and CDR2: SGDLS, YYNGEE. CDR3 length: 14 residues. CDR3 protein: CASSVGVLSTEAFF. In DNA form, the CDR3 reads TGTGCCAGCAGCGTAGGTGTACTAAGCACTGAAGCTTTCTTT.

V and J are TRBV28 and TRBJ1-5, with a weak D call TRBD1 (6 bases). Germline CDR1 MDHEN, CDR2 SYDVKM. This CDR3 region has 15 residues. Trimming removed 7 bases at V and 5 bases at J, with 18 bases between. CDR3 protein: CASISFWGRDQPQHF. The CDR3 bases are TGTGCCAGCATTTCGTTTTGGGGGCGAGATCAGCCCCAGCATTTT.

The chain carries TRBV12-3 or TRBV12-4 and TRBJ2-5, with D hard to call. The V and J ends lost 5 bases and 5 bases respectively, with 6 bases between them. The CDR3 sequence is 11 residues long. CDR3: CASSRHETQYF. The CDR3 DNA follows: TGTGCCAGCAGTCGGCATGAGACCCAGTACTTC.

The chain joins TRBV18 to TRBJ2-3, with D tentatively TRBD2 (6 bases). CDR1 is KGHSH, CDR2 LQKENI, per germline. The CDR3 sequence is 13 residues long. V was shortened by 3 bases and J by 5 bases, with 9 bases between the two germline ends. CDR3 DNA sequence: TGTGCCAGCTCACCGGAGGGTAGAGATACGCAGTATTTT. Its translation: CASSPEGRDTQYF.

This clonotype showed up just a few times. This chain connects TRBV5-1 to TRBJ2-4; maybe TRBD2 (6 bases). CDR3 size: 13 residues. Germline V CDR1 and CDR2: SGHRS, YFSETQ. With 4 bases removed from V and 5 bases from J, the gap between germline ends came to 10 bases. The CDR3 spells CASSPGGENIQYF. Written as DNA, the CDR3 is TGCGCCAGCAGCCCAGGAGGGGAAAACATTCAGTACTTC.

This clonotype came up many times. This chain joins TRBV28 and TRBJ2-6; unclear D gene. The CDR3 is 14 amino acids. Trimming left V 3 bases short and J 0 bases short, with 3 bases between. Germline lookup yields CDR1 MDHEN and CDR2 SYDVKM. This CDR3 is CASSFLSGANVLTF. The CDR3 bases are TGTGCCAGCAGTTTCCTCTCTGGGGCCAACGTCCTGACTTTC. Together with reference TRBV28 and TRBJ2-6, the CDR3 gives the full variable domain: DVKVTQSSRYLVKRTGEKVFLECVQDMDHENMFWYRQDPGLGLRLIYFSYDVKMKEKGDIPEGYSVSREKKERFSLILESASTNQTSMYLCASSFLSGANVLTFGAGSRLTVL.

This clonotype was detected many times. The genes are TRBV5-6 and TRBJ2-1; 8 positions match TRBD2. Losses at the gene ends were 1 base for V and 7 bases for J; bases not matched to a gene: 7. Germline CDR1 is SGHDT and CDR2 is YYEEEE. This CDR3 spans 15 amino acids. Here the CDR3 reads CASSLSPGGHNEQFF. The CDR3 DNA reads TGTGCCAGCAGCTTGTCCCCGGGGGGGCATAATGAGCAGTTCTTC.

Many counts were recorded for this clonotype. V and J are TRBV10-3 and TRBJ2-1; 14 nucleotides line up with TRBD2. Unmatched junction bases numbered 15, after V lost 6 bases and J lost 8 bases. The germline V gene has CDR1 ENHRY and CDR2 SYGVKD. The CDR3 has 18 amino acids. CDR3 nucleotide sequence: TGTGCCATCAGCTCCGGGACTAGCGGGGGTATGATGGTGGATGAGCAGTTCTTC. Protein: CAISSGTSGGMMVDEQFF.

This clonotype was counted only a few times. The chain has TRBV19 and TRBJ2-1; 8 bases fit TRBD2. Trimming at V came to 6 bases and at J to 2 bases, leaving 12 bases not matched to a gene. The germline gives CDR1 LNHDA, CDR2 SQIVND (reference sequence). There are 17 residues in the CDR3. The CDR3 sequence: CASSRAGAPGPYNEQFF. CDR3 sequence (DNA): TGTGCCAGTAGCCGAGCGGGGGCCCCGGGACCCTACAATGAGCAGTTCTTC.

This clonotype was observed a handful of times. The gene calls are TRBV6-1 and TRBJ2-5; TRBD1 is a possible D gene (5 bases). This CDR3 has 13 residues. The germline V gene has CDR1 MNHNS and CDR2 SASEGT. V was trimmed by 7 bases and J by 2 bases, leaving 11 bases between them. The CDR3 loop is CASKRQPQETQYF. The CDR3 DNA reads TGTGCCAGCAAAAGACAGCCTCAAGAGACCCAGTACTTC.

This clonotype has only a few counts. The rearrangement joins TRBV9 to TRBJ1-1; TRBD1 is a possible D gene (5 bases). Germline V CDR1 and CDR2: SGDLS, YYNGEE. Trimming took 0 bases from V and 3 from J, leaving 15 bases between them. CDR3 length equals 16 residues. For the CDR3, the DNA is TGTGCCAGCAGCGTAGGGGAAAGACAGCCTTACACTGAAGCTTTCTTT. Translation gives CASSVGERQPYTEAFF.

This clonotype was seen a handful of times. This chain connects TRBV12-3 or TRBV12-4 to TRBJ2-3; D gene ambiguous. Deletions cut 1 base from V and 0 bases from J, with 8 bases between. The CDR3 runs 15 residues. DNA for the CDR3: TGTGCCAGCAGTTTAGGGACCACTAGCACAGATACGCAGTATTTT. This sequence encodes CASSLGTTSTDTQYF.

This clonotype was found many times. CDR3 protein: CASSPGRQETQYF. Here the CDR3 DNA reads TGCGCCAGCAGCCCTGGCAGGCAAGAGACCCAGTACTTC. The rearrangement uses TRBV5-1 and TRBJ2-5, with D unclear. The CDR3 totals 13 residues. V gave up 4 bases and J gave up 2 bases, with 9 bases separating them. The germline V gene encodes CDR1 SGHRS and CDR2 YFSETQ.

This clonotype was observed a few times. The V and J genes are TRBV4-1 and TRBJ2-5; 9 bases are a match to TRBD2. The germline CDR1 and CDR2 sequences are MGHRA and YSYEKL. V gave up 4 bases and J gave up 0 bases; unmatched junction bases: 6. CDR3 length equals 16 residues. CDR3 DNA: TGCGCCAGCAGCCCGGCGGTAGCGGGGGACCAAGAGACCCAGTACTTC. Its protein is CASSPAVAGDQETQYF.

J is TRBJ2-2 and V is TRBV29-1, with D perhaps matching TRBD1 or TRBD2 (5 bases each). The germline V and J ends were trimmed by 6 bases and 7 bases, with 21 bases remaining between them. Germline CDR1 reads SQVTM; CDR2 reads ANQGSEA. CDR3 length: 15 residues. DNA of the CDR3: TGCAGCGTCGTCCCGGTAGGGGCGAGGGACGGGGAGCTGTTTTTT. Translating it yields CSVVPVGARDGELFF.

This clonotype was counted many times. This chain connects TRBV6-5 to TRBJ2-3, with D hard to call. Trimming left V 8 bases short and J 4 bases short, with 4 bases between. The CDR3 is made up of 10 amino acids. Germline V gene data show CDR1 as MNHEY and CDR2 as SVGAGI. The CDR3, as DNA: TGTGCCAGCGGCTCAGATACGCAGTATTTT. Its protein product is CASGSDTQYF.

This clonotype was observed a handful of times. The chain carries TRBV19 and TRBJ1-6; 9 bases match TRBD1. After removal of 7 bases from V and 9 bases from J, the junction contained 7 bases not matched to a gene. The CDR3 has 14 amino acids. The V gene's germline CDR1 is LNHDA and CDR2 SQIVND (reference sequence). CDR3 nucleotides: TGTGCCAGTACCCCGGGACAGGGATTTTCACCCCTCCACTTT. Its protein is CASTPGQGFSPLHF.